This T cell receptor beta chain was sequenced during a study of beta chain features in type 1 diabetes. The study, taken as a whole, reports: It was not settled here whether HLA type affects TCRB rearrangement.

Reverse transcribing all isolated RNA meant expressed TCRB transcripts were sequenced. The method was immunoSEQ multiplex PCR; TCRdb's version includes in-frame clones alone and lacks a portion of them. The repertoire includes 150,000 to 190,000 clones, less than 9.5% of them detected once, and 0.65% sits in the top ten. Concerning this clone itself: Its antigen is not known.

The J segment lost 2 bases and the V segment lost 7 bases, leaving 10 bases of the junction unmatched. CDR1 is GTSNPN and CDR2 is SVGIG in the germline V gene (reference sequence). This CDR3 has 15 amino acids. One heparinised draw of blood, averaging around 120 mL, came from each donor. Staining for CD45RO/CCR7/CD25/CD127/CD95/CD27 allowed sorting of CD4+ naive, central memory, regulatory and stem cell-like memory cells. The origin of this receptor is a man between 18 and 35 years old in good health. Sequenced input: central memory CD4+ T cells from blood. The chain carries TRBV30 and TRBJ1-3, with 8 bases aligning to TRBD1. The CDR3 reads CALMSSGGPGNTIYF. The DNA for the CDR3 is TGTGCCTTGATGTCTTCAGGGGGCCCTGGAAACACCATATATTTT.